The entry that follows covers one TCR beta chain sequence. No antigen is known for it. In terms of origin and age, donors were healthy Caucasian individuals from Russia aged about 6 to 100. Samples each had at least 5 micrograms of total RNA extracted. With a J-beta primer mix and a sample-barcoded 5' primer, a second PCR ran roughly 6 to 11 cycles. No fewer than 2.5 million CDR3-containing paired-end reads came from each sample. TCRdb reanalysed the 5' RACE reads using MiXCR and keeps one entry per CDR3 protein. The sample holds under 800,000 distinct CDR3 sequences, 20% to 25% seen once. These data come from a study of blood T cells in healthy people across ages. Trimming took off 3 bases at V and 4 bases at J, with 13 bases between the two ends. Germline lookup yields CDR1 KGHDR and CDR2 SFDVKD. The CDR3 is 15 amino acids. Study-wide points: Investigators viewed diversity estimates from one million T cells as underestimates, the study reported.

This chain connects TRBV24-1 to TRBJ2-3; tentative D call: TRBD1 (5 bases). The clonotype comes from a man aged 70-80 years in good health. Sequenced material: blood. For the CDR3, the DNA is TGTGCCACCAGTGATCCGGGCAGGGTACCAGATACGCAGTATTTT. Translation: CATSDPGRVPDTQYF.